This TCR beta chain was identified in a study of T cells in women clearing cervical HPV infection. This CDR3 is 17 amino acids long. Germline CDR1 is LNHDA and CDR2 is SQIVND (reference sequence). Clones were read by immunoSEQ multiplex PCR, and TCRdb kept only the in-frame ones, dropping some. The sample data list about 22,000 clones. Concerning this clone: The CDR3 goes on 3 residues after the read ends, and that part is filled in from the germline J gene.

The receptor comes from a woman between 18 and 75 years old with a cervical HPV16 infection that either progressed to CIN3+ or cleared (not recorded which). This chain uses TRBV19 with TRBJ2-3, with D possibly being TRBD1 (6 bases). The sequencing sample was made of blood buffy coat. CDR3 DNA (partial): TGTGCCAGTGGTGACGAGTTTTGGCAGGGGCGTGATCAGCCG. The encoded protein is CASGDEFWQGRDQP. The full CDR3 protein is CASGDEFWQGRDQPQYF.